This T cell receptor (beta chain) was profiled in a study of identical twins. Only a few counts were recorded for this clonotype. Its antigen remains unknown. The authors used template switching to add a universal primer site and gave cDNA unique molecular identifiers. TCRdb ran MiXCR on the 5' RACE reads and lists one entry per CDR3 protein. The data contain 1.5 million or so distinct CDR3 sequences, about 32% of them seen just once; the ten biggest clones take up roughly 0.3%. Overall study findings and caveats: Sharing of beta out-of-frame sequences by twins showed a weaker excess. Out-of-frame sharing of TCR alpha in monozygotic twins was underestimated by models. With abundant cord blood beta clonotypes, insertions were fewer; memory repertoires showed no such pattern.

CDR1 and CDR2 (germline): PRHDT, FYEKMQ (reference sequence). The CDR3 covers 15 residues. V lost 8 bases and J 7 bases, leaving 18 bases between the germline ends. Sequencing was performed on cord blood. J is TRBJ1-6 and V is TRBV13; D is undetermined. The TCR sequence derives from a newborn girl in good health. The CDR3 region is CASGYTGVVNSPLHF. CDR3 coding DNA: TGTGCCAGCGGTTACACCGGCGTCGTGAATTCACCCCTCCACTTT.